A selection of T cell receptor beta chains follows, all from one sample in a study of T-cell reconstitution after alpha-beta-depleted transplantation in children. One entry per CDR3 protein, called by TCRdb with MiXCR from the PCR reads. The table shows some 300,000 distinct CDR3 sequences, with around 10% occurring only once. The sequencing here drew on PBMCs, taken before TCRalphabeta/CD19-depleted stem cell transplant. The receptors originated from a boy younger than two with acute myeloid leukemia, due to receive a stem cell transplant. The CDR3 runs from the conserved cysteine through the conserved F or W. Fields, in order: D gene, V gene, clone size, J gene, CDR3 DNA, CDR3 protein. D genes are given only for firm matches. Clone size, where shown, is once, few, many, or a class for clones that have expanded.

TRBD2,TRBV12-3/TRBV12-4,many,TRBJ2-5,TGTGCCAGCAGTTTAATTAGCGGGAGGATAGAGACCCAGTACTTC,CASSLISGRIETQYF
.,TRBV6-2/TRBV6-3,many,TRBJ2-5,TGTGCCAGCAGTACCGGGACAAAGGAGACCCAGTACTTC,CASSTGTKETQYF
.,TRBV20-1,many,TRBJ2-1,TGCAGTGCTGACACGTACAATGAGCAGTTCTTC,CSADTYNEQFF
.,TRBV29-1,many,TRBJ2-1,TGCAGCGTTGCAGGGCTGAATGAGCAGTTCTTC,CSVAGLNEQFF
TRBD2,TRBV5-1,many,TRBJ2-1,TGCGCCAGCAGCCGGACTAGGTACAATGAGCAGTTCTTC,CASSRTRYNEQFF
TRBD2,TRBV2,many,TRBJ2-1,TGTGCCAGCAGTGACGTTTCGCTGGGACTAGCGGGACCTTTTAAGGAGGAGCAGTTCTTC,CASSDVSLGLAGPFKEEQFF
.,TRBV6-2/TRBV6-3,few,TRBJ2-6,TGTGCCAGCAGTTACTCTTTCTCTGGGGCCAACGTCCTGACTTTC,CASSYSFSGANVLTF
.,TRBV21-1,many,TRBJ2-7,TGTGCCAGCAGCAAATGGACTAGCGGGACCCTCTACGAGCAGTACTTC,CASSKWTSGTLYEQYF
.,TRBV4-2,many,TRBJ2-7,TGTGCCAGCAGCCAAGAAACAGAGTTCTACTACGAGCAGTACTTC,CASSQETEFYYEQYF
TRBD1,TRBV5-4,.,TRBJ2-7,TGTGCCAGCAGCTTGGGCGGACAGGGGCACTCCTACGAGCAGTACTTC,CASSLGGQGHSYEQYF